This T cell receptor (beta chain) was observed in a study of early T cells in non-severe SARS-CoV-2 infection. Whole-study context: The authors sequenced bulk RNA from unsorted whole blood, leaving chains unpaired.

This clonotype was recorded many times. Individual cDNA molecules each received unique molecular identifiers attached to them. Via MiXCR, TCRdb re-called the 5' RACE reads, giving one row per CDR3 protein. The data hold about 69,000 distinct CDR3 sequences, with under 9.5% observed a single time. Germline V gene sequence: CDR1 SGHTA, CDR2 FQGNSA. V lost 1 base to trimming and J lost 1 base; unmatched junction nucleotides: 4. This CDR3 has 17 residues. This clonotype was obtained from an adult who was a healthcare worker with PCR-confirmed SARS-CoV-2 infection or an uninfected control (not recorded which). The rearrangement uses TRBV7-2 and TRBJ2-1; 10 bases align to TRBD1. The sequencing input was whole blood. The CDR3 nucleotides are TGTGCCAGCAGCTTAGAGGGGGACAGGGGTTCCTACAATGAGCAGTTCTTC. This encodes CASSLEGDRGSYNEQFF.